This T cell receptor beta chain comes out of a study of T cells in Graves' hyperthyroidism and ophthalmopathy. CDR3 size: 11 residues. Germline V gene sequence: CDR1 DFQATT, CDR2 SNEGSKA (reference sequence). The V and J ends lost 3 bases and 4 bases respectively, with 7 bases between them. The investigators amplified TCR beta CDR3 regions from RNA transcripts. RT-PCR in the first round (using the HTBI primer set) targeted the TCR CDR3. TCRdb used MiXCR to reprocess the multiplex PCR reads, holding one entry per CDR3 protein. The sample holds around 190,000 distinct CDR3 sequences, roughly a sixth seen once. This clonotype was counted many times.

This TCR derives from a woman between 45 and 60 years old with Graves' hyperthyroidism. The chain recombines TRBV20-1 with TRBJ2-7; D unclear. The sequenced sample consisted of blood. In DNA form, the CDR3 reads TGCAGTGCTAGGGAAGCGTACGAGCAGTACTTC. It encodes CSAREAYEQYF.